The rows below give T cell receptor beta chains drawn from one sample of a study of blood T cells in healthy people across ages. A single record per CDR3 protein comes from TCRdb applying MiXCR to the 5' RACE reads. The data show over 500,000 distinct CDR3 sequences, about 29% seen once. These data are also associated with another study on T cells of mothers and their children.

Sequenced material: blood. The origin of the receptors is a boy between 2 and 10 years old in good health. The CDR3 runs from the conserved cysteine through the conserved F or W. A D gene is named only where the DNA matches it firmly. Expanded clones get a size class; other rows say once, few or many, or leave the size out.

abundance: NA; v_gene: TRBV21-1; d_gene: NA; j_gene: TRBJ1-5; CDR3aa: CASTLPQHF; CDR3nt: TGTGCCAGCACCCTTCCCCAGCATTTT
abundance: NA; v_gene: TRBV19; d_gene: NA; j_gene: TRBJ2-7; CDR3aa: CASQTGPSNEQYF; CDR3nt: TGTGCCAGTCAGACGGGACCGTCGAACGAGCAGTACTTC
abundance: NA; v_gene: TRBV20-1; d_gene: NA; j_gene: TRBJ2-3; CDR3aa: CSASRSAGSTDTQYF; CDR3nt: TGCAGTGCTAGTCGGTCCGCGGGCAGCACAGATACGCAGTATTTT
abundance: NA; v_gene: TRBV28; d_gene: NA; j_gene: TRBJ1-4; CDR3aa: CASSLSAIRGTNEKLFF; CDR3nt: TGTGCCAGCAGTTTATCCGCAATAAGGGGGACTAATGAAAAACTGTTTTTT
abundance: NA; v_gene: TRBV7-6; d_gene: NA; j_gene: TRBJ2-7; CDR3aa: CASSLGSGFAYEQYF; CDR3nt: TGTGCCAGCAGCTTAGGGTCAGGGTTTGCCTACGAGCAGTACTTC
abundance: NA; v_gene: TRBV12-3/TRBV12-4; d_gene: NA; j_gene: TRBJ2-1; CDR3aa: CASSTLAGEQFF; CDR3nt: TGTGCCAGCAGTACCTTAGCAGGCGAGCAGTTCTTC
abundance: NA; v_gene: TRBV20-1; d_gene: NA; j_gene: TRBJ2-1; CDR3aa: CSARGVDEYSYNEQFF; CDR3nt: TGCAGTGCTAGAGGGGTGGACGAATACTCCTACAATGAGCAGTTCTTC
abundance: NA; v_gene: TRBV4-1; d_gene: NA; j_gene: TRBJ1-5; CDR3aa: CASSHDWGGNQPQHF; CDR3nt: TGCGCCAGCAGCCATGATTGGGGGGGCAATCAGCCCCAGCATTTT
abundance: NA; v_gene: TRBV5-5; d_gene: TRBD2; j_gene: TRBJ2-2; CDR3aa: CASSAGTSVYPGELFF; CDR3nt: TGTGCCAGCAGCGCCGGGACTAGCGTATACCCCGGGGAGCTGTTTTTT
abundance: NA; v_gene: TRBV12-3/TRBV12-4; d_gene: NA; j_gene: TRBJ2-5; CDR3aa: CASRGTDVETQYF; CDR3nt: TGTGCCAGCAGGGGGACCGATGTCGAGACCCAGTACTTC
abundance: few; v_gene: TRBV25-1; d_gene: TRBD1; j_gene: TRBJ1-6; CDR3aa: CASMGQGAYNSPLHF; CDR3nt: TGTGCCAGCATGGGACAGGGGGCTTATAATTCACCCCTCCACTTT
abundance: NA; v_gene: TRBV20-1; d_gene: TRBD1; j_gene: TRBJ2-7; CDR3aa: CSAQTGDYEQYF; CDR3nt: TGCAGTGCCCAGACAGGGGACTACGAGCAGTACTTC
abundance: many; v_gene: TRBV10-3; d_gene: NA; j_gene: TRBJ2-6; CDR3aa: CAISESPGANVLTF; CDR3nt: TGTGCCATCAGTGAGTCTCCTGGGGCCAACGTCCTGACTTTC
abundance: NA; v_gene: TRBV6-5; d_gene: NA; j_gene: TRBJ2-7; CDR3aa: CASSGLGGGYYEQYF; CDR3nt: TGTGCCAGCAGTGGGCTTGGTGGGGGATACTACGAGCAGTACTTC
abundance: NA; v_gene: TRBV6-2/TRBV6-3; d_gene: TRBD2; j_gene: TRBJ2-1; CDR3aa: CASRGLAGREQFF; CDR3nt: TGTGCCAGCAGGGGACTAGCGGGGCGGGAGCAGTTCTTC
abundance: NA; v_gene: TRBV12-3/TRBV12-4; d_gene: TRBD2; j_gene: TRBJ2-7; CDR3aa: CASSPPGAGGGYEQYF; CDR3nt: TGTGCCAGCAGTCCCCCCGGAGCGGGAGGGGGGTACGAGCAGTACTTC
abundance: many; v_gene: TRBV4-2; d_gene: NA; j_gene: TRBJ1-5; CDR3aa: CASSQGRGNNQPQHF; CDR3nt: TGTGCCAGCAGCCAAGGTCGGGGGAACAATCAGCCCCAGCATTTT
abundance: few; v_gene: TRBV4-3; d_gene: NA; j_gene: TRBJ1-5; CDR3aa: CASSQDKGQPQHF; CDR3nt: TGCGCCAGCAGCCAAGATAAGGGGCAGCCCCAGCATTTT
abundance: NA; v_gene: TRBV11-2; d_gene: TRBD1; j_gene: TRBJ2-6; CDR3aa: CASSLDDRAGANVPTF; CDR3nt: TGTGCCAGCAGCTTAGACGACAGGGCAGGGGCCAACGTCCCGACTTTC
abundance: few; v_gene: TRBV5-1; d_gene: NA; j_gene: TRBJ2-4; CDR3aa: CASSLEGAKNIQYF; CDR3nt: TGCGCCAGCAGCTTGGAAGGGGCCAAAAACATTCAGTACTTC
abundance: few; v_gene: TRBV15; d_gene: NA; j_gene: TRBJ2-1; CDR3aa: CATSKGTGKLSEQFF; CDR3nt: TGTGCCACCAGCAAGGGAACAGGGAAATTGAGTGAGCAGTTCTTC
abundance: few; v_gene: TRBV18; d_gene: TRBD1; j_gene: TRBJ1-2; CDR3aa: CASSPQDRTWGGYTF; CDR3nt: TGTGCCAGCTCACCCCAGGACAGGACCTGGGGTGGCTACACCTTC
abundance: NA; v_gene: TRBV5-1; d_gene: TRBD2; j_gene: TRBJ2-7; CDR3aa: CASSLAGSTSGRGYEQYF; CDR3nt: TGCGCCAGCAGCTTGGCCGGGTCGACTAGCGGGAGAGGATACGAGCAGTACTTC
abundance: NA; v_gene: TRBV6-6; d_gene: NA; j_gene: TRBJ1-1; CDR3aa: CASRSPGTPEAFF; CDR3nt: TGTGCCAGCAGGAGTCCCGGGACACCCGAAGCTTTCTTT
abundance: NA; v_gene: TRBV25-1; d_gene: NA; j_gene: TRBJ1-6; CDR3aa: CASRGPVSPLHF; CDR3nt: TGTGCCAGCAGAGGACCGGTTTCACCCCTCCACTTT
abundance: NA; v_gene: TRBV9; d_gene: TRBD2; j_gene: TRBJ2-1; CDR3aa: CASSVGTSGGATNEQFF; CDR3nt: TGTGCCAGCAGCGTAGGGACTAGCGGGGGGGCTACAAATGAGCAGTTCTTC
abundance: few; v_gene: TRBV12-3/TRBV12-4; d_gene: NA; j_gene: TRBJ1-5; CDR3aa: CASSLESRGVQHF; CDR3nt: TGTGCCAGCAGTTTAGAATCGCGGGGGGTCCAGCATTTT
abundance: NA; v_gene: TRBV6-5; d_gene: NA; j_gene: TRBJ2-1; CDR3aa: CASSYSRSEQFF; CDR3nt: TGTGCCAGCAGTTACTCTCGGAGTGAGCAGTTCTTC
abundance: NA; v_gene: TRBV28; d_gene: TRBD2; j_gene: TRBJ2-7; CDR3aa: CASSLIRASGIGEQYF; CDR3nt: TGTGCCAGCAGTTTAATTAGAGCGAGCGGGATCGGCGAGCAGTACTTC
abundance: NA; v_gene: TRBV5-5; d_gene: TRBD1; j_gene: TRBJ2-7; CDR3aa: CASIPTPDRVVREQYF; CDR3nt: TGTGCCAGCATCCCAACTCCGGACAGGGTGGTAAGGGAGCAGTACTTC
abundance: few; v_gene: TRBV20-1; d_gene: NA; j_gene: TRBJ2-5; CDR3aa: CSARGEATVETQYF; CDR3nt: TGCAGTGCTAGAGGGGAAGCGACAGTCGAGACCCAGTACTTC
abundance: NA; v_gene: TRBV3-1; d_gene: TRBD1; j_gene: TRBJ1-2; CDR3aa: CASSQDYRGGGYTF; CDR3nt: TGTGCCAGCAGCCAGGATTACAGGGGAGGAGGCTACACCTTC
abundance: few; v_gene: TRBV29-1; d_gene: NA; j_gene: TRBJ1-5; CDR3aa: CSPKDLSRTSSNQPQHF; CDR3nt: TGCAGCCCCAAGGACCTCAGTCGGACTTCTAGCAATCAGCCCCAGCATTTT
abundance: few; v_gene: TRBV7-9; d_gene: TRBD2; j_gene: TRBJ2-1; CDR3aa: CASSPGQGRLAGGNEQFF; CDR3nt: TGTGCCAGCAGCCCGGGACAGGGAAGGCTAGCGGGAGGAAATGAGCAGTTCTTC
abundance: NA; v_gene: TRBV12-3/TRBV12-4; d_gene: NA; j_gene: TRBJ2-1; CDR3aa: CASSFGEYNEQFF; CDR3nt: TGTGCCAGCAGTTTCGGGGAATACAATGAGCAGTTCTTC
abundance: few; v_gene: TRBV11-2; d_gene: NA; j_gene: TRBJ1-2; CDR3aa: CASSPAGAATYGYTF; CDR3nt: TGTGCCAGCAGCCCAGCTGGGGCAGCCACATATGGCTACACCTTC
abundance: few; v_gene: TRBV28; d_gene: NA; j_gene: TRBJ2-5; CDR3aa: CASSLSKTGTQYF; CDR3nt: TGTGCCAGCAGTTTATCAAAGACGGGGACCCAGTACTTC
abundance: many; v_gene: TRBV7-2; d_gene: NA; j_gene: TRBJ2-5; CDR3aa: CASSDSAGLGETQYF; CDR3nt: TGTGCCAGCAGCGACTCCGCAGGGTTAGGGGAGACCCAGTACTTC
abundance: few; v_gene: TRBV5-1; d_gene: TRBD2; j_gene: TRBJ2-5; CDR3aa: CASSLGPGLAGFATQYF; CDR3nt: TGCGCCAGCAGCTTGGGACCGGGACTAGCCGGCTTTGCGACCCAGTACTTC
abundance: NA; v_gene: TRBV5-4; d_gene: NA; j_gene: TRBJ2-1; CDR3aa: CASSLIGTRDNEQFF; CDR3nt: TGTGCCAGCAGCTTGATCGGGACGCGCGACAATGAGCAGTTCTTC
abundance: NA; v_gene: TRBV6-5; d_gene: TRBD2; j_gene: TRBJ2-5; CDR3aa: CASSWGLAGTQETQYF; CDR3nt: TGTGCCAGCAGTTGGGGACTAGCGGGCACCCAAGAGACCCAGTACTTC
abundance: NA; v_gene: TRBV20-1; d_gene: TRBD2; j_gene: TRBJ2-1; CDR3aa: CSATLGTKEGEQFF; CDR3nt: TGCAGTGCTACACTCGGGACTAAGGAGGGTGAGCAGTTCTTC
abundance: NA; v_gene: TRBV29-1; d_gene: TRBD2; j_gene: TRBJ2-7; CDR3aa: CSVEGGSGGPYEQYF; CDR3nt: TGCAGCGTTGAAGGGGGGTCGGGAGGGCCCTACGAGCAGTACTTC
abundance: NA; v_gene: TRBV29-1; d_gene: NA; j_gene: TRBJ2-1; CDR3aa: CSAPRPGGYEQFF; CDR3nt: TGCAGCGCCCCTCGCCCGGGGGGCTATGAGCAGTTCTTC
abundance: NA; v_gene: TRBV10-3; d_gene: TRBD2; j_gene: TRBJ2-3; CDR3aa: CAISEMTSGDTDTQYF; CDR3nt: TGTGCCATCAGTGAAATGACTAGCGGGGACACAGATACGCAGTATTTT
abundance: many; v_gene: TRBV30; d_gene: NA; j_gene: TRBJ1-5; CDR3aa: CAWSPFAASNQPQHF; CDR3nt: TGTGCCTGGAGCCCTTTTGCCGCCAGCAATCAGCCCCAGCATTTT
abundance: NA; v_gene: TRBV20-1; d_gene: TRBD1; j_gene: TRBJ2-1; CDR3aa: CSAPLPGQRLYNEQFF; CDR3nt: TGCAGTGCGCCCCTCCCGGGACAGAGACTCTACAATGAGCAGTTCTTC
abundance: NA; v_gene: TRBV12-3/TRBV12-4; d_gene: NA; j_gene: TRBJ2-7; CDR3aa: CASRIWYEQYF; CDR3nt: TGTGCCAGCAGGATCTGGTACGAGCAGTACTTC
abundance: NA; v_gene: TRBV7-9; d_gene: NA; j_gene: TRBJ2-1; CDR3aa: CASSLVQQENEQFF; CDR3nt: TGTGCCAGCAGCTTAGTCCAACAAGAAAATGAGCAGTTCTTC
abundance: NA; v_gene: TRBV7-6; d_gene: NA; j_gene: TRBJ2-1; CDR3aa: CASSLEPGVLYNEQFF; CDR3nt: TGTGCCAGCAGCTTAGAACCGGGAGTACTATACAATGAGCAGTTCTTC
abundance: NA; v_gene: TRBV29-1; d_gene: NA; j_gene: TRBJ2-3; CDR3aa: CSVYGSFGSTDTQYF; CDR3nt: TGCAGCGTATACGGGAGTTTTGGGAGCACAGATACGCAGTATTTT
abundance: NA; v_gene: TRBV2; d_gene: TRBD1; j_gene: TRBJ1-1; CDR3aa: CASTRQGSLAFF; CDR3nt: TGTGCCAGTACAAGACAGGGGTCCCTAGCTTTCTTT
abundance: many; v_gene: TRBV29-1; d_gene: TRBD1; j_gene: TRBJ1-2; CDR3aa: CSDIQGGDGYTF; CDR3nt: TGCAGCGACATACAGGGGGGTGATGGCTACACCTTC
abundance: few; v_gene: TRBV29-1; d_gene: NA; j_gene: TRBJ1-1; CDR3aa: CSVGPTVWGTEAFF; CDR3nt: TGCAGCGTCGGACCGACAGTGTGGGGGACTGAAGCTTTCTTT